Listed below are T cell receptor beta chains from one sample, sequenced in a study of blood T cell repertoires in COVID-19. Data came from immunoSEQ multiplex PCR; TCRdb stores just in-frame clones and leaves some out. Counted here are more than 15,000 clones, 80% to 90% occurring once; the ten biggest clones make up 21%. The sequenced sample consisted of peripheral blood. The receptors originated from a man of 80 years or more with active COVID-19. Both conserved end residues are part of each CDR3. Each record gives: J gene, V gene, CDR3 length, D gene, clone size, CDR3 DNA, CDR3 protein. A D gene is named only where the DNA matches it firmly. Clone sizes are given selectively: once, few, many, or a class where the clone is expanded.

TRBJ2-1 | TRBV19 | 15 | TRBD2 | - | TGTGCCAGTAGTACAGGACTAGCATCCTACAATGAGCAGTTCTTC | CASSTGLASYNEQFF
TRBJ2-5 | TRBV7-8 | 16 | TRBD2 | - | TGTGCCAGCAGCTTTGGACTAGCGGGAGGTGGGGAGACCCAGTACTTC | CASSFGLAGGGETQYF
TRBJ2-5 | TRBV4-1 | 16 | TRBD2 | - | TGCGCCAGCAGCCGCCGACTAGCGGGAGTTGCAGAGACCCAGTACTTC | CASSRRLAGVAETQYF
TRBJ1-1 | TRBV5-4 | 15 | - | - | TGTGCCAGCAGCTTGGGGGCCGGGGGAGACACTGAAGCTTTCTTT | CASSLGAGGDTEAFF
TRBJ2-1 | TRBV19 | 15 | TRBD2 | - | TGTGCCAGTAAGGCGGGAGGGAGGTCCTACAATGAGCAGTTCTTC | CASKAGGRSYNEQFF
TRBJ1-6 | TRBV30 | 16 | - | - | TGTGCCTGGAGCCTAGAGTGGGGCTTCTATAATTCACCCCTCCACTTT | CAWSLEWGFYNSPLHF
TRBJ2-3 | TRBV29-1 | 11 | - | - | TGCAGCGTAGCTAGCACAGATACGCAGTATTTT | CSVASTDTQYF
TRBJ2-1 | TRBV19 | 17 | TRBD2 | - | TGTGCCAGTAGATCGGCAGCGGGAGGCCCGGGGTACAATGAGCAGTTCTTC | CASRSAAGGPGYNEQFF
TRBJ1-4 | TRBV19 | 14 | - | - | TGTGCCAGTAGTATAGGGCAAACTAATGAAAAACTGTTTTTT | CASSIGQTNEKLFF
TRBJ2-3 | TRBV29-1 | 12 | TRBD2 | - | TGCAGCGTTCTAGCGGGCACAGATACGCAGTATTTT | CSVLAGTDTQYF
TRBJ2-7 | TRBV27 | 15 | TRBD1 | - | TGTGCCAGCAGCCGAAGACCGGGACAGGGATACGAGCAGTACTTC | CASSRRPGQGYEQYF
TRBJ1-4 | TRBV3-1/TRBV3-2 | 14 | - | - | TGTGCCAGCAGCCAAGTGTCGGGGGGTGAAAAACTGTTTTTT | CASSQVSGGEKLFF
TRBJ2-7 | TRBV29-1 | 15 | TRBD2 | - | TGCAGCGTTGCGACCGGGACTAGCGGGAGTGACGAGCAGTACTTC | CSVATGTSGSDEQYF
TRBJ1-2 | TRBV2 | 15 | - | - | TGTGCCAGCAGGGAAGGGACACTGCCTAACTATGGCTACACCTTC | CASREGTLPNYGYTF
TRBJ1-1 | TRBV28 | 15 | TRBD1 | - | TGTGCCAGCAGTTTCAGGGACAGGGGTGGCACTGAAGCTTTCTTT | CASSFRDRGGTEAFF
TRBJ2-1 | TRBV29-1 | 14 | TRBD1 | - | TGCAGCGCGAGGACAGGAAGCTCCTACAATGAGCAGTTCTTC | CSARTGSSYNEQFF
TRBJ1-1 | TRBV11-1 | 15 | - | medium-sized | TGTGCCAGCAGCTTAAATTCGGGGGTGAACACTGAAGCTTTCTTT | CASSLNSGVNTEAFF
TRBJ2-3 | TRBV5-1 | 16 | TRBD1 | - | TGCGCCAGCAGCCCCCCGGGACAGGGAGGAGGAGATACGCAGTATTTT | CASSPPGQGGGDTQYF
TRBJ1-2 | TRBV7-2 | 15 | TRBD1 | - | TGTGCCAGCAGCCTTCAGACAGGGGCGAACTATGGCTACACCTTC | CASSLQTGANYGYTF
TRBJ2-5 | TRBV2 | 11 | - | - | TGTGCCAGCAGTCTCGGAGAGACCCAGTACTTC | CASSLGETQYF
TRBJ2-2 | TRBV3-1/TRBV3-2 | 15 | - | - | TGTGCCAGCAGCCCTGGAGACAGGTGGTCCGGGGAGCTGTTTTTT | CASSPGDRWSGELFF
TRBJ2-1 | TRBV5-5 | 13 | TRBD2 | - | TGTGCCAGCAGAGTAGCGGGAGACAATGAGCAGTTCTTC | CASRVAGDNEQFF
TRBJ1-1 | TRBV10-2 | 14 | - | - | TGCGCCAGCAGTGAGTCGGCCCCCGGGGTCAAAGCTTTCTTT | CASSESAPGVKAFF
TRBJ2-2 | TRBV7-9 | 18 | TRBD2 | - | TGTGCCAGCAGCTTCGGCTTAGGGACTACCTCGAACACCGGGGAGCTGTTTTTT | CASSFGLGTTSNTGELFF
TRBJ2-1 | TRBV4-2 | 17 | TRBD2 | once | TGTGCCAGCAGCCAAGAATTGGCTAGCGGTTCCTACAATGAGCAGTTCTTC | CASSQELASGSYNEQFF
TRBJ2-7 | TRBV20-1 | 14 | TRBD1 | - | TGCAGTGCTAGTGAAGGGACAGTGAGATACGAGCAGTACTTC | CSASEGTVRYEQYF
TRBJ2-7 | TRBV7-6 | 17 | TRBD2 | - | TGTGCCAGCAGCTTACTTGCTAGCGGGAGGGCCGTCCACGAGCAGTACTTC | CASSLLASGRAVHEQYF
TRBJ2-5 | TRBV5-4 | 14 | - | - | TGTGCCAGCAGCTTGGATCCCAGGGAAGAGACCCAGTACTTC | CASSLDPREETQYF
TRBJ2-2 | TRBV6-5 | 15 | TRBD2 | - | TGTGCCAGAGTTGGATTAGCGGGACGGACCGGGGAGCTGTTTTTT | CARVGLAGRTGELFF
TRBJ2-5 | TRBV19 | 15 | TRBD2 | once | TGTGCCAGTATGATCGCGGGAGGGCACCAAGAGACCCAGTACTTC | CASMIAGGHQETQYF
TRBJ2-5 | TRBV10-1 | 14 | - | - | TGCGCCAGCAGCCCCCAGCGGGTCCAAGAGACCCAGTACTTC | CASSPQRVQETQYF
TRBJ2-1 | TRBV28 | 17 | TRBD2 | few | TGTGCCAGCAGTTTATTGGTGCTAGCGGGGAACCGCAATGAGCAGTTCTTC | CASSLLVLAGNRNEQFF
TRBJ2-2 | TRBV29-1 | 16 | TRBD2 | few | TGCAGCGTTGGCGGGACTAGCGGAATTAACACCGGGGAGCTGTTTTTT | CSVGGTSGINTGELFF
TRBJ2-7 | TRBV6-2/TRBV6-3 | 17 | TRBD2 | - | TGTGCCAGCAGTTACCAGCGCGGCGGGGGGAGCTCCTACGAGCAGTACTTC | CASSYQRGGGSSYEQYF
TRBJ2-3 | TRBV27 | 15 | TRBD1 | - | TGTGCCAGCAGTTTATCCCGGACAGGTTCAGATACGCAGTATTTT | CASSLSRTGSDTQYF
TRBJ2-7 | TRBV19 | 14 | - | once | TGTGCCAGTAGTATCGGACAGCGAACCTACGAGCAGTACTTC | CASSIGQRTYEQYF
TRBJ1-1 | TRBV9 | 15 | - | - | TGTGCCAGCAGCCCTAGCGAGGGACTAAAGACTGAAGCTTTCTTT | CASSPSEGLKTEAFF
TRBJ2-2 | TRBV5-1 | 16 | - | - | TGCGCCAGCAGCTTAAAAGTTACAGGGAACACCGGGGAGCTGTTTTTT | CASSLKVTGNTGELFF
TRBJ2-7 | TRBV18 | 13 | TRBD1 | - | TGTGCCAGCTCATTCGGACAGGGATACGAGCAGTACTTC | CASSFGQGYEQYF
TRBJ2-1 | TRBV30 | 14 | - | - | TGTGCCTGGGGCTACCCGCTGACCTACAATGAGCAGTTCTTC | CAWGYPLTYNEQFF
TRBJ2-5 | TRBV28 | 13 | - | - | TGTGCCAGCAGCGGAGATGGGCAAGAGACCCAGTACTTC | CASSGDGQETQYF
TRBJ1-1 | TRBV4-2 | 15 | TRBD1 | - | TGTGCCAGCAGCCCAGGCCGGGACAGGGACACTGAAGCTTTCTTT | CASSPGRDRDTEAFF
TRBJ1-6 | TRBV20-1 | 14 | TRBD1 | - | TGCAGTGCTATTGACAGGGCCCTTTATTCACCCCTCCACTTT | CSAIDRALYSPLHF
TRBJ2-7 | TRBV7-2 | 11 | - | - | TGTGCCAGCAGCGACATTTACGAGCAGTACTTC | CASSDIYEQYF
TRBJ2-7 | TRBV7-6 | 15 | - | medium-sized | TGTGCCAGCAGCCCCATGGGGGGACAGAGTTACGAGCAGTACTTC | CASSPMGGQSYEQYF
TRBJ2-6 | TRBV4-1 | 20 | TRBD1 | - | TGCGCCAGCAGCCAACTAAAACCCGGGACAGGCCTCTCTGGGGCCAACGTCCTGACTTTC | CASSQLKPGTGLSGANVLTF
TRBJ2-3 | TRBV5-1 | 15 | - | - | TGCGCCAGCAGCTTGGATGGCGGGAGCACAGATACGCAGTATTTT | CASSLDGGSTDTQYF
TRBJ2-7 | TRBV28 | 12 | - | - | TGTGCCAGCAGCTCCGACAGCTACGAGCAGTACTTC | CASSSDSYEQYF
TRBJ2-1 | TRBV28 | 13 | TRBD2 | - | TGCCAGAGCGGCCCTAGCGGGGCTAATGAGCAGTTCTTC | CQSGPSGANEQFF
TRBJ2-7 | TRBV28 | 15 | TRBD1 | - | TGTGCCAGCAGGGTTGGGGCAGGGGGCGTTTACGAGCAGTACTTC | CASRVGAGGVYEQYF
TRBJ2-3 | TRBV18 | 16 | TRBD2 | - | TGTGCCAGCTCCCGCGGGCTAGCGGGAGCTGGAGATACGCAGTATTTT | CASSRGLAGAGDTQYF
TRBJ1-4 | TRBV19 | 14 | - | few | TGTGCCAGTAGTGTGGGTGGAGGTAATGAAAAACTGTTTTTT | CASSVGGGNEKLFF
TRBJ2-1 | TRBV7-8 | 17 | TRBD1 | - | TGTGCCAGCAGCCCCAAGGGGACAGGGAGGTTGAGAAATGAGCAGTTCTTC | CASSPKGTGRLRNEQFF
TRBJ2-7 | TRBV2 | 16 | - | - | TGTGCCAGCATCCCCACCGTCACGACTAAAGGATACGAGCAGTACTTC | CASIPTVTTKGYEQYF
TRBJ2-7 | TRBV2 | 13 | - | large | TGTGCCAGCAGCCGGGCCAGGGGGGAACAGCAGTACTTC | CASSRARGEQQYF
TRBJ2-5 | TRBV5-1 | 14 | - | - | TGCGCCAGCAGCACCTCGGGCAGGGTAGAGACCCAGTACTTC | CASSTSGRVETQYF
TRBJ2-3 | TRBV14 | 17 | TRBD2 | - | TGTGCCAGCAGCCAATACGGGCTAGCGGGATTCACAGATACGCAGTATTTT | CASSQYGLAGFTDTQYF
TRBJ2-1 | TRBV11-1 | 13 | TRBD2 | - | TGTGCCAGCACCTCTAGCGGGAGGGGTGAGCAGTTCTTC | CASTSSGRGEQFF
TRBJ1-5 | TRBV6-6 | 15 | TRBD1 | - | TGTGCCAGCAGTTCCGACAGGGGTAGCAATCAGCCCCAGCATTTT | CASSSDRGSNQPQHF
TRBJ1-3 | TRBV28 | 10 | - | few | TGTGCTGTACGGGGAAACACCATATATTTT | CAVRGNTIYF